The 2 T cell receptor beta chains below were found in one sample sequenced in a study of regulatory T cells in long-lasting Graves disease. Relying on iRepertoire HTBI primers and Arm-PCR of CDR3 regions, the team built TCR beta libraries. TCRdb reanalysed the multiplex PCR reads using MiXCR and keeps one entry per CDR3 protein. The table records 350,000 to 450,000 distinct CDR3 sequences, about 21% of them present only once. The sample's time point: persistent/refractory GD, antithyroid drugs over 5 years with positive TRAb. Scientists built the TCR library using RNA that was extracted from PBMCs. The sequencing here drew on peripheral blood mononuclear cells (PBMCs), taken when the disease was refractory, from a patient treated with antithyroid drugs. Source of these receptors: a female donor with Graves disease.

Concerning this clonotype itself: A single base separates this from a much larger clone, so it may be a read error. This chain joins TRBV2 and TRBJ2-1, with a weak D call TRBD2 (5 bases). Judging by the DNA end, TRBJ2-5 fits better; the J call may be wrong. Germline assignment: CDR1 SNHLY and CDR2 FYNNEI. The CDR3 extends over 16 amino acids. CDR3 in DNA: TGTGCCAGCAGCTTAGAGGGAACCCCCGAGGGAGAGACCCAGTACTTC. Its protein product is CASSLEGTPEGETQYF.

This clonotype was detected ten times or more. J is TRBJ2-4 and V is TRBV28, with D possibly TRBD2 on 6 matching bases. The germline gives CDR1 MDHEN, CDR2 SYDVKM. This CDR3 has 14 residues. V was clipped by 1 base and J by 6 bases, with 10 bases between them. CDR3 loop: CASSLLAALNIQYF. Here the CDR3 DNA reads TGTGCCAGCAGTTTATTAGCGGCCCTAAACATTCAGTACTTC.